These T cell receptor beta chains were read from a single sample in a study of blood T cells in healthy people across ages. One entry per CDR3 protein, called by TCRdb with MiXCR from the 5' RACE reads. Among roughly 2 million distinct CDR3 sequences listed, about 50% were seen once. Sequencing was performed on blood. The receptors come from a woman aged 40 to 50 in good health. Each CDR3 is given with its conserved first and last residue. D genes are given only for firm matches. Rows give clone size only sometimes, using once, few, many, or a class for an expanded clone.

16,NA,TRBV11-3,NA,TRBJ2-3,TGTGCCGGCAGTACTAATTTTGGGGGCGGAACAGATACGCAGTATTTT,CAGSTNFGGGTDTQYF
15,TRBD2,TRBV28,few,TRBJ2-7,TGTGCCAGCAGTACGACTAGCGGGGTCCCCTACGAGCAGTACTTC,CASSTTSGVPYEQYF
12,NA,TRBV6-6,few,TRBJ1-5,TGTGCCAGCAGTTATCCTCAACAGCCCCAGCATTTT,CASSYPQQPQHF
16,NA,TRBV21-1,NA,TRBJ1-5,TGTGCCAACCGGGACAGGGTGAGCGGAGGCAATCAGCCCCAGCATTTT,CANRDRVSGGNQPQHF
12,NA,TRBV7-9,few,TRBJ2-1,TGTGCCAGCAGCCACGTCCGCAATGAGCAGTTCTTC,CASSHVRNEQFF
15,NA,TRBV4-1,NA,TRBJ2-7,TGCGCCAGCAGCCAAGAACAGGGTTCCCTAGACGAGCAGTACTTC,CASSQEQGSLDEQYF
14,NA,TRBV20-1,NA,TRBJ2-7,TGCAGTGCTAGTCCCCGGACGCACTCCTACGAGCAGTACTTC,CSASPRTHSYEQYF
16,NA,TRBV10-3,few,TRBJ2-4,TGTGCCATCAGTGAGTCAACCTACGGGACCCAGGGCATTCAGTACTTC,CAISESTYGTQGIQYF
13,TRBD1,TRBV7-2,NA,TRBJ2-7,TGTGCCAGCAACCCAAAGTCCGGGACAGGGACGTACTTC,CASNPKSGTGTYF
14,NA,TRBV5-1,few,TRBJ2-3,TGCGCCAGCAGCTCCGGGCAGGTGGAGGATACGCAGTATTTT,CASSSGQVEDTQYF
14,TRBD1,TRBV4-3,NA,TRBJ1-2,TGCGCCAGCAGCGCCCAGACAGGGGGCTACGGCTACACCTTC,CASSAQTGGYGYTF
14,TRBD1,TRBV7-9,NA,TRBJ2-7,TGTGCCAGCAGCTCGCGCAGGGGGCTCTACGAGCAGTACTTC,CASSSRRGLYEQYF
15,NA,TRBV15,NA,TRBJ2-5,TGTGCCACCAGCGGCCGGGATAAGGGCCCTCGGGAGCAGTACTTC,CATSGRDKGPREQYF
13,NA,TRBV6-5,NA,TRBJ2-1,TGTGCCAGCAGTTATGCCCAGGTGAATGAGCAGTTCTTC,CASSYAQVNEQFF
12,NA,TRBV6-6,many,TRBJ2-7,TGTGCCAGCAGCGGGTCTGGGTACGAGCAGTACTTC,CASSGSGYEQYF
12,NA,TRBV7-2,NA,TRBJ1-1,TGTGCCAGCAGCCTATTTTCGAGGTATGCTTTCTTT,CASSLFSRYAFF
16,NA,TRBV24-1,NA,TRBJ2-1,TGTGCCACCGGTGAAGGCGGGGGCAACTCCTACAATGAGCAGTTCTTC,CATGEGGGNSYNEQFF
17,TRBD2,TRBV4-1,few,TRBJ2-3,TGCGCCAGCAGCCAAGAACTAGCGGGGGGTTACACAGATACGCAGTATTTT,CASSQELAGGYTDTQYF
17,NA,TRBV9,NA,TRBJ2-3,TGTGCCAGCAGCATGGGAGGTGCGGTTTACAGCACAGATACGCAGTATTTT,CASSMGGAVYSTDTQYF
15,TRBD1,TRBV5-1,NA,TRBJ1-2,TGCGCCAGCAGCTTGGTATTGGGACAGAACTATGGCTACACCTTC,CASSLVLGQNYGYTF
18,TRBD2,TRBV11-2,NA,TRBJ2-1,TGTGCCTGCAGCTCTAGGCCGGGACTAGCGGATCTCTACAATGAGCAGTTCTTC,CACSSRPGLADLYNEQFF
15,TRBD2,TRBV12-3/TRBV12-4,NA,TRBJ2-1,TGTGCCAGCAGCTGTAGCGGGGGATCATACAATGAGCAGTTCTTC,CASSCSGGSYNEQFF
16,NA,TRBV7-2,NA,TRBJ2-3,TGTGCCAGCAGCTTAAGAGGCAGTTCTAGCACAGATACGCAGTATTTT,CASSLRGSSSTDTQYF
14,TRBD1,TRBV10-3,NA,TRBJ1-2,TGTGCCATCAGTGTGGGACAGGGGTTCTATGGCTACACCTTC,CAISVGQGFYGYTF
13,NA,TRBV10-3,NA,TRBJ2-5,TGTACCATCAGTGACTGGCGCATAGAGACCCAGTACTTC,CTISDWRIETQYF
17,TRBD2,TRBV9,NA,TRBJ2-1,TGTGCCAGCAGCCCCTCTCGGACTAGACCCTCCTACAATGAGCAGTTCTTC,CASSPSRTRPSYNEQFF
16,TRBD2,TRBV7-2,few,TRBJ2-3,TGTGCCAGCAGCTCTAGCGGGGGGGCAGGCACAGATACGCAGTATTTT,CASSSSGGAGTDTQYF
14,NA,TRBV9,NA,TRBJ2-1,TGTGCCAGCAGCGCAGGCGGTATCAACAATGAGCAGTTCTTC,CASSAGGINNEQFF
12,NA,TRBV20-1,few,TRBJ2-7,TGCAGTGCTCCTCGACAGCCATACGAGCAGTACTTC,CSAPRQPYEQYF
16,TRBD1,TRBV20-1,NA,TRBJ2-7,TGCAGTGCTATCCCTTCGACAGGGGGCACCTACTACGAGCAGTACTTC,CSAIPSTGGTYYEQYF
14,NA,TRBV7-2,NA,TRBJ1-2,TGTGCCGGCAGCAAATCTGAGGGGGGCTATGGCTACACCTTC,CAGSKSEGGYGYTF
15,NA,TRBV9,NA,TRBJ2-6,TGTGCCAGCAGCGCAGACAACTCTGGGGCCAACGTCCTGACTTTC,CASSADNSGANVLTF
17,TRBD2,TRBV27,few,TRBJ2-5,TGTGCCAGCAAGCTGACTAGCGGGGGGGTCCCCCAAGAGACCCAGTACTTC,CASKLTSGGVPQETQYF
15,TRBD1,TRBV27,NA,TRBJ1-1,TGTGCCAGCAGTTCCACCCCGACAGGGGGGACTGAAGCTTTCTTT,CASSSTPTGGTEAFF
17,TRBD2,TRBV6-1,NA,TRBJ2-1,TGTGCCAGCAAACCCTACCAGGCGGGGGAAATCTACAATGAGCAGTTCTTC,CASKPYQAGEIYNEQFF
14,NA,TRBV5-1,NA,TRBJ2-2,TGCGCCAGCAGCGTCAGGGCAGCAACCGGGGAGCTGTTTTTT,CASSVRAATGELFF
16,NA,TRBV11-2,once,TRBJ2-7,TGTGCCAGCAGCCCATCCATGGTCTCCTCGGGACACGAGCAGTACTTC,CASSPSMVSSGHEQYF
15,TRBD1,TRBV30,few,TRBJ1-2,TGTGCCTGGAGTGCTTGGACAGGACCTGACTATGGCTACACCTTC,CAWSAWTGPDYGYTF
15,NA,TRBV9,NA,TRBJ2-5,TGTGCCAGCAGCGTATCCCCGGGACTGACGTTGACCCAGTACTTC,CASSVSPGLTLTQYF
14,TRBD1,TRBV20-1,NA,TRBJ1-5,TGCAGTGCTCACACCCGGACAGGGGCCCAGCCCCAGCATTTT,CSAHTRTGAQPQHF
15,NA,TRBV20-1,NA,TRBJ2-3,TGCAGTGCTAGAGCCCGAGAGGGTAACACAGATACGCAGTATTTT,CSARAREGNTDTQYF
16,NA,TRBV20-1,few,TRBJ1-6,TGCAGTGCTAGTCAGGGCCTTAGCTCCTATAATTCACCCCTCCACTTT,CSASQGLSSYNSPLHF
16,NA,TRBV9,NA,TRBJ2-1,TGTGCCAGCAGCGTAGAGGGGACGGGTGCCTACAATGAGCTGTTCTTC,CASSVEGTGAYNELFF
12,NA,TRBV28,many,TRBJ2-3,TGTGCCAGCAGTCCGGTCACAGATACGCAGTATTTT,CASSPVTDTQYF
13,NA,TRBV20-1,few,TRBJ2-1,TGCAGTGCTTACGGGCCTACCTACAATGAGCAGTTCTTC,CSAYGPTYNEQFF
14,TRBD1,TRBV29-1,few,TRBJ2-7,TGCAGCGTAGATCCACAGGGGGCGTCCGGCGAGCAGTACTTC,CSVDPQGASGEQYF
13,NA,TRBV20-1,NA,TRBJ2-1,TGCAGTGCTTCTCAACTACGGTACGATGAGCAGTTCTTC,CSASQLRYDEQFF
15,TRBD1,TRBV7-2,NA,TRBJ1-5,TGTGCCAGCAGCTCCCGGACAGGGGGGGATCAGCCCCAGCATTTT,CASSSRTGGDQPQHF
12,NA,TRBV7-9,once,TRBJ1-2,TGTGCCAGCAGCTTATATAAGTTAGGGGTCACCTTC,CASSLYKLGVTF
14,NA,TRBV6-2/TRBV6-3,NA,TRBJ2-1,TGTGCCAGCACCTCCACAGGGTTCCCCAATGAGCAGTTCTTC,CASTSTGFPNEQFF
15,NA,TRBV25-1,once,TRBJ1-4,TGTGCCAGCAGTGCCTTACAGGGTAGGAATGAAAAACTGTTTTTT,CASSALQGRNEKLFF
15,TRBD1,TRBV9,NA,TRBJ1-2,TGTGCCAGCAGCGGGTCGGGACAGGGGCCCTGGGGCTACACCTTC,CASSGSGQGPWGYTF